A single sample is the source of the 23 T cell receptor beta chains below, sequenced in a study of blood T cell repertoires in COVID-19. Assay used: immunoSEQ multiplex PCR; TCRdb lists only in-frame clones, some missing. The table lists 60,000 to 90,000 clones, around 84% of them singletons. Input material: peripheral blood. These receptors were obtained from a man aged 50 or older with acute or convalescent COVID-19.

CDR3 loop: CASRDLRGHTQYF. CDR3 bases: TGTGCCAGCAGGGACCTCAGGGGCCATACGCAGTATTTT. The J gene is TRBJ2-3, the V gene TRBV25-1; D possibly corresponds to TRBD1 (6 bases). With 6 bases removed from V and 7 bases from J, the gap between germline ends came to 14 bases. The V gene's germline CDR1 is MGHDK and CDR2 SYGVNS. The CDR3 contains 13 residues.

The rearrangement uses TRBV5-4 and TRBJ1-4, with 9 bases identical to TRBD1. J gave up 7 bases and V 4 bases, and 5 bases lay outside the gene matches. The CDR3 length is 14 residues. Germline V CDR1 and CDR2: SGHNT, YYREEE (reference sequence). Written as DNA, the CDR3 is TGTGCCAGCAGCGTACAGGGGGCTGCTGAAAAACTGTTTTTT. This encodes CASSVQGAAEKLFF.

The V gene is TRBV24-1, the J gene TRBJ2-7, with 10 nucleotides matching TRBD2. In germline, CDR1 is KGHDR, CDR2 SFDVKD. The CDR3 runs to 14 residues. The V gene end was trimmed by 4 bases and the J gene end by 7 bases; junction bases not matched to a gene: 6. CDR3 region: CATSDASGSEEQYF. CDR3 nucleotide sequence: TGTGCCACCAGTGACGCTAGCGGGAGTGAAGAGCAGTACTTC.

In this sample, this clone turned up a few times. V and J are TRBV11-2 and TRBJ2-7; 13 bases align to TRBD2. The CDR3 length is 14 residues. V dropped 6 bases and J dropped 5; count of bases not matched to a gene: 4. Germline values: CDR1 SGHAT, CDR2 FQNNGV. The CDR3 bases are TGTGCCAGCAGTCAACTAGCGGGAGGGAACGAGCAGTACTTC. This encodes CASSQLAGGNEQYF.

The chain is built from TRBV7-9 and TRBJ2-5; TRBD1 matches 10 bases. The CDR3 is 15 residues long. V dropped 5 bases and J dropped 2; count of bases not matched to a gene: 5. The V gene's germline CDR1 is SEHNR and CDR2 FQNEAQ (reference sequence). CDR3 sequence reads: CASSPGQGNQETQYF. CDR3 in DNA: TGTGCCAGCAGCCCGGGACAGGGGAATCAAGAGACCCAGTACTTC.

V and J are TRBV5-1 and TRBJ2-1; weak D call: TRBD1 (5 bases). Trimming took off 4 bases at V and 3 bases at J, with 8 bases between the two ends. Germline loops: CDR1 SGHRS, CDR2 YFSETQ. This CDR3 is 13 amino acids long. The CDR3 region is CASSRDSYNEQFF. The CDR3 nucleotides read TGCGCCAGCAGCCGTGACAGCTACAATGAGCAGTTCTTC. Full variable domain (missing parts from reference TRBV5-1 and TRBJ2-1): KAGVTQTPRYLIKTRGQQVTLSCSPISGHRSVSWYQQTPGQGLQFLFEYFSETQRNKGNFPGRFSGRQFSNSRSEMNVSTLELGDSALYLCASSRDSYNEQFFGPGTRLTVL.

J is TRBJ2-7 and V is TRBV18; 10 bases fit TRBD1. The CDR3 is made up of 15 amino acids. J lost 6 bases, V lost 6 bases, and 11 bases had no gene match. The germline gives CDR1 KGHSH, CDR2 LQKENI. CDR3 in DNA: TGTGCCAGCTCTCAGGCGGGACAGGGGTTTGGCGAGCAGTACTTC. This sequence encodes CASSQAGQGFGEQYF.

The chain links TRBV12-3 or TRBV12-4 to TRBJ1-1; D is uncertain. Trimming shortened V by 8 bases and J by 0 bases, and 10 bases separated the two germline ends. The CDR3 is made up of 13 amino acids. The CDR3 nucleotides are TGTGCCAGCGGTATGACTGTGAACACTGAAGCTTTCTTT. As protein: CASGMTVNTEAFF.

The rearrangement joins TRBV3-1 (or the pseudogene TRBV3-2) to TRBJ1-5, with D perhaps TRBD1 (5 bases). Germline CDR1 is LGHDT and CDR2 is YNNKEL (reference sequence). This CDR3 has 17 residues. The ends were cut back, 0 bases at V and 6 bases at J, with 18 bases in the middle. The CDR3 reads CASSQERGRGISQPQHF. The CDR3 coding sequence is TGTGCCAGCAGCCAAGAACGGGGGAGAGGGATAAGTCAGCCCCAGCATTTT.

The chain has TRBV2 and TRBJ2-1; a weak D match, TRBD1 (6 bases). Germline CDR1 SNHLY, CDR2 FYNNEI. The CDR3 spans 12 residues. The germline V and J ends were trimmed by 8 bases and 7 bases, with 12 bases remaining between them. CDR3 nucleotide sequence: TGTGCCAGCGCACAGGGCAGTAATGAGCAGTTCTTC. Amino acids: CASAQGSNEQFF.

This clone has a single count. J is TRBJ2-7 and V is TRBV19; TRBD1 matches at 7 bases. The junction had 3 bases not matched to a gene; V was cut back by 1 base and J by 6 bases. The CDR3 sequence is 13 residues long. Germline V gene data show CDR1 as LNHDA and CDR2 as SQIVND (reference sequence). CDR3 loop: CASSIGAGGEQYF. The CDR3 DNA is TGTGCCAGTAGTATAGGTGCAGGGGGCGAGCAGTACTTC. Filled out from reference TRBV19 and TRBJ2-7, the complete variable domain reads DGGITQSPKYLFRKEGQNVTLSCEQNLNHDAMYWYRQDPGQGLRLIYYSQIVNDFQKGDIAEGYSVSREKKESFPLTVTSAQKNPTAFYLCASSIGAGGEQYFGPGTRLTVT.

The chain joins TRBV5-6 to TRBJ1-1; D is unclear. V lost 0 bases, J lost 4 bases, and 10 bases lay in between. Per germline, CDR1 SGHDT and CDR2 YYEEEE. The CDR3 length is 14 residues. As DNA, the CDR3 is TGTGCCAGCAGCTTGGTTGGTCCGAGCACTGAAGCTTTCTTT. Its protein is CASSLVGPSTEAFF.

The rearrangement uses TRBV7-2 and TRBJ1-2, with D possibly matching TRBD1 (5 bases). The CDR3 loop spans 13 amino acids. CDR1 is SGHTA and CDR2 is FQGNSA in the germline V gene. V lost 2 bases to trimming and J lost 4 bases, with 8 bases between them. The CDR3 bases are TGTGCCAGCAGCTTACGGGGGGGCTATGGCTACACCTTC. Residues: CASSLRGGYGYTF.

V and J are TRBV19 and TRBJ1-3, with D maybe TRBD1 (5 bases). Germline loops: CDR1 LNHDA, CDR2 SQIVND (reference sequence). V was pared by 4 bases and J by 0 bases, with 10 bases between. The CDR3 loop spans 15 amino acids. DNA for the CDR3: TGTGCCAGTAGTACGGACATTGGCTCTGGAAACACCATATATTTT. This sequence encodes CASSTDIGSGNTIYF.

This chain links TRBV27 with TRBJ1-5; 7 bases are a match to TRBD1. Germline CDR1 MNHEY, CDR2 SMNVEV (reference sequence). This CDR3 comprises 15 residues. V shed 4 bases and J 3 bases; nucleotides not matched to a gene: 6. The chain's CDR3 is CASSSPGQFNQPQHF. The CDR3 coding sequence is TGTGCCAGCAGTTCTCCGGGACAGTTCAATCAGCCCCAGCATTTT.

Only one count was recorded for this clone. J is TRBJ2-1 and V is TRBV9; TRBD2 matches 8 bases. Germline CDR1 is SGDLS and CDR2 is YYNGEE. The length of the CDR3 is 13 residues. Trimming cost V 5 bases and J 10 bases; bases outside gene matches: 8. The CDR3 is CASSIGLAVEQFF. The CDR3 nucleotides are TGTGCCAGCAGTATTGGACTAGCTGTGGAGCAGTTCTTC.

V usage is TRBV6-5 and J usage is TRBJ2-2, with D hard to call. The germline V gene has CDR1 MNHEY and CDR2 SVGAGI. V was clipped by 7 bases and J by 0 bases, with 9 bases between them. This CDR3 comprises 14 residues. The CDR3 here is CASIWHANTGELFF. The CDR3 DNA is TGTGCCAGCATTTGGCATGCGAACACCGGGGAGCTGTTTTTT.

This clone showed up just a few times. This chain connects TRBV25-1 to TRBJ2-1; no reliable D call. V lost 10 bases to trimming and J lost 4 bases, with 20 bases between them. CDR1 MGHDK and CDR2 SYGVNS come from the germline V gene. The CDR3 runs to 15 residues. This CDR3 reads CANLCCGDRYNEQFF. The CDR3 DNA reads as TGTGCCAACCTTTGTTGCGGAGACCGTTACAATGAGCAGTTCTTC.

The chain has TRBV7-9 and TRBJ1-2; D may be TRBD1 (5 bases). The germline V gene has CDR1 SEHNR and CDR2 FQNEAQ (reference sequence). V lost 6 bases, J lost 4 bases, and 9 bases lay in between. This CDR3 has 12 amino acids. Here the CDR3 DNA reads TGTGCCAGCAGACCGGACACCTATGGCTACACCTTC. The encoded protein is CASRPDTYGYTF.

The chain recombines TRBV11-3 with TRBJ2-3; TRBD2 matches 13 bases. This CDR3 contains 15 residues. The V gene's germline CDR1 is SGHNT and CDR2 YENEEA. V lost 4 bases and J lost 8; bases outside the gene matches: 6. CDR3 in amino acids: CASSSGLAGTGTQYF. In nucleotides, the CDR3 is TGTGCCAGCAGCTCGGGACTAGCGGGAACGGGTACGCAGTATTTT.

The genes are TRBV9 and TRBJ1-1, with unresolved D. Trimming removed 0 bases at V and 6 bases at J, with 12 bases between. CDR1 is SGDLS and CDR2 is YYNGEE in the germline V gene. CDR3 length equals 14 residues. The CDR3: CASSVGPDGAEAFF. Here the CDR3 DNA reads TGTGCCAGCAGCGTAGGTCCCGACGGGGCTGAAGCTTTCTTT.

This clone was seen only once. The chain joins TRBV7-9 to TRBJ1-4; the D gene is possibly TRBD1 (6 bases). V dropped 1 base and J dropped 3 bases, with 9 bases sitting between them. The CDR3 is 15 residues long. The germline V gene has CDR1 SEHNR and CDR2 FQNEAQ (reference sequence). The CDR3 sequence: CASSLVQGANEKLFF. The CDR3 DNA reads TGTGCCAGCAGCTTAGTACAGGGAGCTAATGAAAAACTGTTTTTT.

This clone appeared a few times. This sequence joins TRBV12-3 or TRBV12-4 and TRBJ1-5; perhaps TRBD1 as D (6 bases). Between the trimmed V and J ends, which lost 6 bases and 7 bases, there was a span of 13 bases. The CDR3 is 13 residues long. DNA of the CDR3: TGTGCCAGCAGCCTAGGGGGTCGGCAGCCCCAGCATTTT. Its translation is CASSLGGRQPQHF.